This is a list of T cell receptor beta chains from one sample in a study of identifying expanded T cells in peripheral blood. Produced via immunoSEQ multiplex PCR; TCRdb's table is partial and in-frame only. This table holds around 100,000 clones, around 90% found once. Sequences were obtained from blood. The receptors here all came from a person between 18 and 70 years old in good health. Each CDR3 is given with its conserved first and last residue.

>TRBV19|TRBJ1-2
CASSIVPGNYGYTF
>TRBV5-1|TRBJ2-1
CASSLGLQGAGPYNEQFF
>TRBV7-2|TRBJ1-1
CASSTSLARKAFF
>TRBV5-1|TRBJ2-5
CASSLEGSGVQETQYF
>TRBV5-4|TRBJ1-1
CASSLVGRVERNTEAFF
>TRBV2|TRBJ1-3
CASSGRGMNSGNTIYF
>TRBV7-3|TRBJ1-1
CASSLTGPNTEAFF
>TRBV5-1|TRBJ2-7
CASSLAMALGHEQYF
>TRBV4-3|TRBJ2-7
CASSQETSGRSEQYF
>TRBV4-2|TRBJ2-7
CASSQLQGAYEQYF
>TRBV11-2|TRBJ1-2
CASSLGRTYGYTF
>TRBV6-1|TRBJ2-5
CASSSSQAGTKTQYF
>TRBV2|TRBJ1-1
CASSERGPTEAFF
>TRBV5-1|TRBJ1-5
CASSLTGDGQPQHF
>TRBV11-3|TRBJ1-1
CASSSGQGKNTEAFF
>TRBV7-9|TRBJ1-5
CASSPDSGNQPQHF
>TRBV27|TRBJ1-5
CAYRCNQPQHF
>TRBV29-1|TRBJ1-1
CSVSRGHPNTEAFF
>TRBV7-8|TRBJ2-2
CASSRRQANTGELFF
>TRBV6-1|TRBJ1-3
CASLSSGNTIYF
>TRBV6-1|TRBJ2-3
CASSLLRDHTQYF
>TRBV10-3|TRBJ1-6
CAISEATGGSQPLHF
>TRBV4-3|TRBJ2-2
CASSPGLAGGPITGELFF
>TRBV10-3|TRBJ2-2
CAISGTSGATGELFF
>TRBV5-1|TRBJ1-2
CASSPGLLYGYTF
>TRBV6-4|TRBJ2-6
CAGSEVSGANVLTF
>TRBV25-1|TRBJ1-1
CASRKTGGRTEAFF
>TRBV4-1|TRBJ1-2
CASSQVWGNYGYTF
>TRBV4-2|TRBJ2-5
CASSQGREQETQYF
>TRBV7-6|TRBJ2-5
CASSPPLQETQYF
>TRBV5-4|TRBJ2-7
CASSALGTGTPYEQYF
>TRBV7-9|TRBJ2-3
CASSFVGVDTQYF
>TRBV30|TRBJ1-1
CAWQKGPPRGTEAFF
>TRBV19|TRBJ2-2
CASTSIPGQAANTGELFF
>TRBV19|TRBJ1-1
CASSIGAGTSTEAFF
>TRBV7-2|TRBJ2-7
CASSLGSGIGEQYF
>TRBV7-3|TRBJ1-2
CASADRAGANYGYTF
>TRBV13|TRBJ1-1
CASSLGQGNTEAFF
>TRBV4-2|TRBJ2-1
CASSQGTSGRIYNEQFF
>TRBV12-5|TRBJ2-5
CASGLSSGGAETQYF
>TRBV7-9|TRBJ1-4
CASSRGPSGGTNEKLFF